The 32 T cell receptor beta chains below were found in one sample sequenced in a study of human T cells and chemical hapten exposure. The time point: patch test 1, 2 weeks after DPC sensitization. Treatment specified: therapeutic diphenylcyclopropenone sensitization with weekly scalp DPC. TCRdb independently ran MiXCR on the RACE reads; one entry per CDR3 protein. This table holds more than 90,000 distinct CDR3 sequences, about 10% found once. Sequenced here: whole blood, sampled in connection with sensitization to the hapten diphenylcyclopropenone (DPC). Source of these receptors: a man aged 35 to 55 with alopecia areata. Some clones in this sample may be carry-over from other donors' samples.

The CDR3 loop reads CASSLSEGVAFF. In DNA form, the CDR3 reads TGTGCCAGCAGCCTGTCGGAGGGGGTAGCTTTCTTT. This chain links TRBV7-8 with TRBJ1-1; tentatively, D is TRBD1 (6 bases). Looked up from germline, CDR1 is SGHVS and CDR2 is FQNEAQ. With 5 bases removed from V and 10 bases from J, the gap between germline ends came to 14 bases. This CDR3 contains 12 residues. Together with reference TRBV7-8 and TRBJ1-1, the CDR3 gives the full variable domain: GAGVSQSPRYKVAKRGQDVALRCDPISGHVSLFWYQQALGQGPEFLTYFQNEAQLDKSGLPSDRFFAERPEGSVSTLKIQRTQQEDSAVYLCASSLSEGVAFFGQGTRLTVV.

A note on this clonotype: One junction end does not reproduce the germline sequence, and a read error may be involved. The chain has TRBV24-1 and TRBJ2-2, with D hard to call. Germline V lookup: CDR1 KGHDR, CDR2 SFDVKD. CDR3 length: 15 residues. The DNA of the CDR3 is TGTGCCGCCAGTGATTTTACAGAGAACACCGGGGAGCTGTTTTTT. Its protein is CAASDFTENTGELFF.

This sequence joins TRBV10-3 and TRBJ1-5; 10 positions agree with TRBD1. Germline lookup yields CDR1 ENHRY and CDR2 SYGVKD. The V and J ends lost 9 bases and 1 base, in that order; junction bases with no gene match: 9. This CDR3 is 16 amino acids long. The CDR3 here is CAISDRGGESNQPQHF. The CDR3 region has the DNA TGTGCCATATCGGACAGGGGGGGGGAAAGCAATCAGCCCCAGCATTTT.

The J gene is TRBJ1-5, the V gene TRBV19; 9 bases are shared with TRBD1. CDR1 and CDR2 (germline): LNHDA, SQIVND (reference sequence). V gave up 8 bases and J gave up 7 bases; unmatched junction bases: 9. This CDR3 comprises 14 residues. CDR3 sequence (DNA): TGTGCCAGTGGGGGACAGGGCGGGGGGCAGCCCCAGCATTTT. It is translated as CASGGQGGGQPQHF.

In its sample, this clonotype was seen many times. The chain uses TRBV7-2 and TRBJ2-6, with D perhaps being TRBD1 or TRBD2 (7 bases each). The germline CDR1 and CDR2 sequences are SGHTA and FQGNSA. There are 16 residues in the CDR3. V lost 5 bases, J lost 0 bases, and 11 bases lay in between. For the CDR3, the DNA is TGTGCCAGCAGCCCAGGGGGGGGCTCTGGGGCCAACGTCCTGACTTTC. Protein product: CASSPGGGSGANVLTF.

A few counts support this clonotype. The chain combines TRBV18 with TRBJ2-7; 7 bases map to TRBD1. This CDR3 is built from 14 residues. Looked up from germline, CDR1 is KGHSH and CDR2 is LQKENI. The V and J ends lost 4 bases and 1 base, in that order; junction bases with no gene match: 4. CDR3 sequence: CASSRKTGSYEQYV. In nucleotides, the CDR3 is TGTGCCAGCTCACGAAAGACAGGGTCCTACGAGCAGTACGTC.

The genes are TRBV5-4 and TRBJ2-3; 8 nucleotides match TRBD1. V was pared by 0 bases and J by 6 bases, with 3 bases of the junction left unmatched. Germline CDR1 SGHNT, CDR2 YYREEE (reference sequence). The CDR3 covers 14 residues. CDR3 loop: CASSLGQGLDTQYF. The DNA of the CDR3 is TGTGCCAGCAGCTTGGGACAGGGGCTCGATACGCAGTATTTT.

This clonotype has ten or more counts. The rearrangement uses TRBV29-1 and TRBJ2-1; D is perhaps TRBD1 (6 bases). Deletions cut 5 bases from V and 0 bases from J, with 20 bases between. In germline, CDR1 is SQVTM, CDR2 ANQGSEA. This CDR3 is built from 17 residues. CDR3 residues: CSVPGPQGPLSYNEQFF. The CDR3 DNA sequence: TGCAGCGTTCCGGGACCTCAGGGGCCGCTCTCCTACAATGAGCAGTTCTTC.

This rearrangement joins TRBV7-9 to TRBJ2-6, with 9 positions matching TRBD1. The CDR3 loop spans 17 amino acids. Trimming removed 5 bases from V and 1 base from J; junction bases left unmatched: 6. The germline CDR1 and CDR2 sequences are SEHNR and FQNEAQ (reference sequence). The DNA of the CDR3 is TGTGCCAGCAGCCGGACAGGGGAATTATCTGGGGCCAACGTCCTGACTTTC. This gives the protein CASSRTGELSGANVLTF. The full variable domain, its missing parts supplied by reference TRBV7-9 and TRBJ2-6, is DTGVSQNPRHKITKRGQNVTFRCDPISEHNRLYWYRQTLGQGPEFLTYFQNEAQLEKSRLLSDRFSAERPKGSFSTLEIQRTEQGDSAMYLCASSRTGELSGANVLTFGAGSRLTVL.

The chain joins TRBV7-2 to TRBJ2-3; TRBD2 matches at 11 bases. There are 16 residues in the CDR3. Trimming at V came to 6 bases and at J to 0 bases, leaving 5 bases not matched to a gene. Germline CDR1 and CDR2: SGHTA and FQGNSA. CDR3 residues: CASSLRLAGSTDTQYF. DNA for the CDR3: TGTGCCAGCAGTCTTAGACTAGCGGGAAGCACAGATACGCAGTATTTT.

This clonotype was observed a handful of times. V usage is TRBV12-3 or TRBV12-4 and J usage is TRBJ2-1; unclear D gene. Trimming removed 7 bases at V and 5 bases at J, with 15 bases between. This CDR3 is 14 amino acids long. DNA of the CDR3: TGTGCCAGCATCCTAGGTAGCACCAACAATGAGCAGTTCTTC. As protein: CASILGSTNNEQFF.

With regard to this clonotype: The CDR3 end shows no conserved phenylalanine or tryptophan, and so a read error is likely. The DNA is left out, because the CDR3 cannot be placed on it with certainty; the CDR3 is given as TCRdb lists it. This chain's CDR3 is CASSFGLAGDI. V usage is TRBV12-3 or TRBV12-4 and J usage is TRBJ2-7; TRBD2 is the table's D call and was not checked against the DNA. Including both end residues, the CDR3 is 11 amino acids long.

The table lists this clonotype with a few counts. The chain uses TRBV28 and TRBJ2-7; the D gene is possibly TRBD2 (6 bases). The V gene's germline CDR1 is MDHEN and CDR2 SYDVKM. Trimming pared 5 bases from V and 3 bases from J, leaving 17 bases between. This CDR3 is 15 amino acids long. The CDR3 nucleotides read TGTGCCAGCAGTCTCAAAGGACTACTACACTACGAGCAGTACTTC. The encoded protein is CASSLKGLLHYEQYF.

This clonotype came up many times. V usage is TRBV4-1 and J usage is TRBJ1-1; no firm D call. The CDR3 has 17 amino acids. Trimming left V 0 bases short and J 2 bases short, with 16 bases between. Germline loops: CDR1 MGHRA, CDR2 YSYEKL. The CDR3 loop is CASSQDKRPVPNTEAFF. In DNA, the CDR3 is TGCGCCAGCAGCCAAGATAAAAGGCCAGTCCCCAACACTGAAGCTTTCTTT.

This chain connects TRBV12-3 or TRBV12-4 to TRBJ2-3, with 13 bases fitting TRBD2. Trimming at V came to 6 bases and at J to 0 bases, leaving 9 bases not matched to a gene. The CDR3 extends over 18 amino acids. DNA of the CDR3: TGTGCCAGCAGGTCCGGGACTAGCGGGACCTCTAGCACAGATACGCAGTATTTT. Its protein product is CASRSGTSGTSSTDTQYF.

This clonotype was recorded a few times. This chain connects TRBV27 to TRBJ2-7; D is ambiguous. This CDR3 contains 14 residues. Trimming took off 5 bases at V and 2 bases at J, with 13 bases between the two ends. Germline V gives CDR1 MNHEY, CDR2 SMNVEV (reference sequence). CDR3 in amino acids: CASSPTYGPYEQYF. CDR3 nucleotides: TGTGCCAGCAGTCCCACTTACGGGCCCTACGAGCAGTACTTC.

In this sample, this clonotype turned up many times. The chain's CDR3 is CASSPQGSGQYV. DNA of the CDR3: TGTGCCAGCAGTCCACAGGGTTCGGGGCAGTACGTC. This sequence joins TRBV6-2 or TRBV6-3 and TRBJ2-7; maybe TRBD1 (6 bases). The CDR3 extends over 12 amino acids. Per the germline V gene, CDR1 is MNHEY and CDR2 is SVGEGT. With 5 bases removed from V and 9 bases from J, the gap between germline ends came to 14 bases.

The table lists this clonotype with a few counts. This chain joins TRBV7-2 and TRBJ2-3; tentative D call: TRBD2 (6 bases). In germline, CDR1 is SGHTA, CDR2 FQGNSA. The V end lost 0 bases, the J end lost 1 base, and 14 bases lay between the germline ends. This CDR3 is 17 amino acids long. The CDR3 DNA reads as TGTGCCAGCAGCTTAGCCCCGCGGGGCGCCGGCACAGATACGCAGTATTTT. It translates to CASSLAPRGAGTDTQYF.

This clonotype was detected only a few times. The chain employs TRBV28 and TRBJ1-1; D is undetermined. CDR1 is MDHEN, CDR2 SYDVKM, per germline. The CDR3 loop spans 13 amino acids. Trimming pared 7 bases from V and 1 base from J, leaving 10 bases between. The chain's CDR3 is CASILQRNTEAFF. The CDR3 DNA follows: TGTGCCAGCATCCTTCAGAGGAACACTGAAGCTTTCTTT.

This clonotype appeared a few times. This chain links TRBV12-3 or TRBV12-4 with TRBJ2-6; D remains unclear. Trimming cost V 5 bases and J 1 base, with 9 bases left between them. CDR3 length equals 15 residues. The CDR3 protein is CASSPTRSGANVLTF. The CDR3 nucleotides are TGTGCCAGCAGTCCCACAAGGTCTGGGGCCAACGTCCTGACTTTC.

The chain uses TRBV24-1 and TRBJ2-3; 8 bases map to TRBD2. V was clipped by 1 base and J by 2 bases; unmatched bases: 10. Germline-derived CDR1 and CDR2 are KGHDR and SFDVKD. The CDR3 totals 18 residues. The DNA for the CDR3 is TGTGCCACCAGTGATTTTGCAGGGGCGGGAGGCCCCACAGATACGCAGTATTTT. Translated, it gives CATSDFAGAGGPTDTQYF.

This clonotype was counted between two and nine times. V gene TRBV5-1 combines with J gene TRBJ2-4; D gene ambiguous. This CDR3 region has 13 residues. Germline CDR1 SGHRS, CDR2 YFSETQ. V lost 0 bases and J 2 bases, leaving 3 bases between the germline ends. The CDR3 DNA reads TGCGCCAGCAGCTTGGAAACCAAAAACATTCAGTACTTC. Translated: CASSLETKNIQYF.

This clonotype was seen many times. CDR3 nucleotide sequence: TGTGCCAGCAGTAACCCGGGACGCATACACTCTGGGGCCAACGTCCTGACTTTC. Residues: CASSNPGRIHSGANVLTF. This rearrangement joins TRBV6-5 to TRBJ2-6, with D perhaps TRBD1 or TRBD2 (5 bases each). Germline V gives CDR1 MNHEY, CDR2 SVGAGI. Trimming stripped 5 bases from V and 0 bases from J, with 17 bases between. The CDR3 loop spans 18 amino acids.

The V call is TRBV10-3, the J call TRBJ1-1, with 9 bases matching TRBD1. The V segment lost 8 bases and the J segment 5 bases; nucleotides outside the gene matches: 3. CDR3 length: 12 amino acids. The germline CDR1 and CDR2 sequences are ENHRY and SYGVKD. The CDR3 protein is CAIGGQGTEAFF. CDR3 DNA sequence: TGTGCCATCGGGGGACAGGGTACTGAAGCTTTCTTT.

Written as DNA, the CDR3 is TGCGCCAGCAGCTTTAAAGAGGATACGCAGTATTTT. Its translation is CASSFKEDTQYF. The chain couples TRBV5-1 to TRBJ2-3; D unclear. V lost 2 bases and J 6 bases, leaving 7 bases between the germline ends. Germline CDR1 and CDR2: SGHRS and YFSETQ. The CDR3 spans 12 residues.

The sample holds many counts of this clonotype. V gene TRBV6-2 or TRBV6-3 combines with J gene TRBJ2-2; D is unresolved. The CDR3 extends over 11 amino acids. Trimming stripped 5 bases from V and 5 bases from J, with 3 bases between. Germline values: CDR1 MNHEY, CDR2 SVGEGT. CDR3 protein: CASSPTGELFF. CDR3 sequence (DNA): TGTGCCAGCAGTCCAACCGGGGAGCTGTTTTTT.

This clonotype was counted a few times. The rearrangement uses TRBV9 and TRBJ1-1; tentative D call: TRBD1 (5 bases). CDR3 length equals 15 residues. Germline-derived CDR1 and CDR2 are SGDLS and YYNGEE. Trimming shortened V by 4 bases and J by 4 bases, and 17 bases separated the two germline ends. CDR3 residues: CASSSSGEGTTEAFF. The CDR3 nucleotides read TGTGCCAGCAGCTCATCTGGGGAGGGGACCACTGAAGCTTTCTTT.

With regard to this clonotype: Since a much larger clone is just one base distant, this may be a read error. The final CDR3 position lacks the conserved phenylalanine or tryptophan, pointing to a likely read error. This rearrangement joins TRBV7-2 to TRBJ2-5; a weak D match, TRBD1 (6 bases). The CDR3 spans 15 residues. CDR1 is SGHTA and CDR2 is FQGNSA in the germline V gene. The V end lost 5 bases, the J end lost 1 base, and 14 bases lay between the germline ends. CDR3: CASSLQQGVQETQYS. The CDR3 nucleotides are TGTGCCAGCAGCCTACAACAGGGTGTCCAAGAGACCCAGTACTCC.

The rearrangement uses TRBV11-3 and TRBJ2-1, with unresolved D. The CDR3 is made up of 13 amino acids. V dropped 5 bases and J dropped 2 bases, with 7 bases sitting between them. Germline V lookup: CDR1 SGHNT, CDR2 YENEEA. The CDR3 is CASSDPPYNEQFF. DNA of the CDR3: TGTGCCAGCAGCGATCCCCCCTACAATGAGCAGTTCTTC.

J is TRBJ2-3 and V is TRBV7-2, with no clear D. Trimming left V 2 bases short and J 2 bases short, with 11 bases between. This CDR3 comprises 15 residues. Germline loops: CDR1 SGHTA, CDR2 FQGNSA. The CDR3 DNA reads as TGTGCCAGCAGCTTAACCTTCCTCGCCACAGATACGCAGTATTTT. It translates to CASSLTFLATDTQYF.

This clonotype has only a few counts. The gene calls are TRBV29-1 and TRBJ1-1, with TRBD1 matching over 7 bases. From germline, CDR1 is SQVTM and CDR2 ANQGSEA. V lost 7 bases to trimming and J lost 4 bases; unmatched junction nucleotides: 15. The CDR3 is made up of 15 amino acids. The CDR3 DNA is TGCAGCGCTGCCCGAGGGACAGCGAGGGGCACTGAAGCTTTCTTT. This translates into CSAARGTARGTEAFF.

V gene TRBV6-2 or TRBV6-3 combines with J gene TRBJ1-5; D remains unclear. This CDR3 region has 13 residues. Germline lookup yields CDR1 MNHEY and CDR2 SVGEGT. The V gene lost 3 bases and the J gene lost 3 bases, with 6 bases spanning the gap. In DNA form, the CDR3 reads TGTGCCAGCAGTTATGGGGTCAATCAGCCCCAGCATTTT. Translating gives CASSYGVNQPQHF.